This T cell receptor beta chain was sequenced during a study of blood T cell repertoires in COVID-19. Study at large: Donors in the United States, Italy and Spain gave samples during acute or convalescent COVID-19.

Sequenced by immunoSEQ multiplex PCR; TCRdb stores in-frame clones only, minus some. The repertoire holds around 87,000 clones, with 77% as singletons. The J segment lost 9 bases and the V segment lost 6 bases, leaving 14 bases of the junction unmatched. Per the germline V gene, CDR1 is MDHEN and CDR2 is SYDVKM. The CDR3 has 17 amino acids. This TCR was sampled from a woman of 80 years or more with acute or convalescent COVID-19. The rearrangement uses TRBV28 and TRBJ2-1; 13 bases are a match to TRBD2. The sequenced sample consisted of peripheral blood. In nucleotides, the CDR3 is TGTGCCAGCAGACCTCCGGGACTAGCGGGAATCGGGGGTGAGCAGTTCTTC. It translates to CASRPPGLAGIGGEQFF.